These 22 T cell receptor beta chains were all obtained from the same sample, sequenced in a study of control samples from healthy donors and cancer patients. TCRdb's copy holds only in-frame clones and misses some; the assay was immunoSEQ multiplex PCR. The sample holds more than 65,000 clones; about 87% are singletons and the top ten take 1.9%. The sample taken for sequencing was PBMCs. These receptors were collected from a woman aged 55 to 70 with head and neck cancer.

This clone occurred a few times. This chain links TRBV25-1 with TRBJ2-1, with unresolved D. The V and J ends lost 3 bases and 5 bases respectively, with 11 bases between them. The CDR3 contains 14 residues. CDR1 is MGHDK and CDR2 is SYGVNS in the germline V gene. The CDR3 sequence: CASSDFPGDNEQFF. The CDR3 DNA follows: TGTGCCAGCAGTGATTTCCCAGGAGACAATGAGCAGTTCTTC.

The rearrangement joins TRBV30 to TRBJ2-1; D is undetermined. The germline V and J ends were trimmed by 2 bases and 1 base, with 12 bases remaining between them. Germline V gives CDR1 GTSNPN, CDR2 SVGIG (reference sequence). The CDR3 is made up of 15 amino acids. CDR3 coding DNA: TGTGCCTGGAGTTCGGGTTCAAGGTCCTACAATGAGCAGTTCTTC. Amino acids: CAWSSGSRSYNEQFF.

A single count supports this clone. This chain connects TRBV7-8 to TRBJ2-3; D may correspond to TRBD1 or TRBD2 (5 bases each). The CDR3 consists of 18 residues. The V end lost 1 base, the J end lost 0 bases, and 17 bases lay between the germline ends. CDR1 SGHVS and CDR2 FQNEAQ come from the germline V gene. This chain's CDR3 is CASSLVGGTDISTDTQYF. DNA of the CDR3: TGTGCCAGCAGCTTAGTAGGTGGGACGGATATAAGCACAGATACGCAGTATTTT.

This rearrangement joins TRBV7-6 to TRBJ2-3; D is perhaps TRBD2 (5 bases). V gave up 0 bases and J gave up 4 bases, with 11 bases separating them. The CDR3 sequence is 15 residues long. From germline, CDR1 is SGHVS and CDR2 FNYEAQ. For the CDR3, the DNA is TGTGCCAGCAGCTTAGCTTTAGCGAGTGCAGATACGCAGTATTTT. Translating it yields CASSLALASADTQYF.

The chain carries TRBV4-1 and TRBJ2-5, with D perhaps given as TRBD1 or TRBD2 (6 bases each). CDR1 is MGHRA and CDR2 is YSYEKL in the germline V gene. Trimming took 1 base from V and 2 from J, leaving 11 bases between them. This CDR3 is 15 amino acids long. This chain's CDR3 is CASSQVTGRQETQYF. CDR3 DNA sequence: TGCGCCAGCAGCCAAGTAACAGGGAGGCAAGAGACCCAGTACTTC.

The CDR3 DNA is TGTGCCAGCAGCTTAGGGGGGCCTCGAGAGACCCAGTACTTC. Translating gives CASSLGGPRETQYF. This chain connects TRBV11-3 to TRBJ2-7; possible D gene TRBD1, 6 bases. The end of the DNA aligns better with TRBJ2-5, so the J call may be wrong. The CDR3 contains 14 residues. Germline V gives CDR1 SGHNT, CDR2 YENEEA.

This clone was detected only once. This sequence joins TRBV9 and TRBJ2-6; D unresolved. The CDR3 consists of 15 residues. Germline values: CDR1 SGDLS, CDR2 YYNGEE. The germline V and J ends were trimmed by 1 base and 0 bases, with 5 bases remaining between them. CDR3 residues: CASSVFPSGANVLTF. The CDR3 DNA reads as TGTGCCAGCAGCGTATTCCCCTCTGGGGCCAACGTCCTGACTTTC.

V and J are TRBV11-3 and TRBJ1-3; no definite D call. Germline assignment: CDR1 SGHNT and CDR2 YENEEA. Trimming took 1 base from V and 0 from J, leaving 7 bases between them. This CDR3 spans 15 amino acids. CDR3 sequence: CASSLAAGSGNTIYF. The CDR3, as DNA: TGTGCCAGCAGCTTAGCGGCAGGCTCTGGAAACACCATATATTTT. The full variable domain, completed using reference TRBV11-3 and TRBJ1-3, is EAGVVQSPRYKIIEKKQPVAFWCNPISGHNTLYWYLQNLGQGPELLIRYENEEAVDDSQLPKDRFSAERLKGVDSTLKIQPAELGDSAVYLCASSLAAGSGNTIYFGEGSWLTVV.

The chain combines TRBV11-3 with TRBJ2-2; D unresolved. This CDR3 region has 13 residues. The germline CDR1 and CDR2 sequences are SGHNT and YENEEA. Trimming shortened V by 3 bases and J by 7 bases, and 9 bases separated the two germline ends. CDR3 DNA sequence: TGTGCCAGCAGCTTCGAAACTTACGGGGAGCTGTTTTTT. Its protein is CASSFETYGELFF.

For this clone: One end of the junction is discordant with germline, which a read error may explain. CDR3 loop: CASSSRDLGSYDYTF. Here the CDR3 DNA reads TGTGCCAGTAGTAGCCGGGACCTCGGGTCCTATGACTACACCTTC. The chain carries TRBV19 and TRBJ1-2; weak D call: TRBD1 (5 bases). This CDR3 region has 15 residues. The germline V gene has CDR1 LNHDA and CDR2 SQIVND (reference sequence).

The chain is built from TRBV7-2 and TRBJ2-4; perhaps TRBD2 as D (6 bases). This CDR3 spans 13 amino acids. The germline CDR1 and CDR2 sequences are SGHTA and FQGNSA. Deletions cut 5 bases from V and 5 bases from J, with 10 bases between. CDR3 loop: CASSASGENIQYF. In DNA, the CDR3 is TGTGCCAGCAGCGCATCGGGGGAAAACATTCAGTACTTC.

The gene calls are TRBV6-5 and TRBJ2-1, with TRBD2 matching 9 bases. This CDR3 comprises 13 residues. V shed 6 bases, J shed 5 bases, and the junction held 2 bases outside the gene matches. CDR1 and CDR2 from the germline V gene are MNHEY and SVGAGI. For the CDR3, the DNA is TGTGCCAGCAGGACTAGCGGAGACAATGAGCAGTTCTTC. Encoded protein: CASRTSGDNEQFF.

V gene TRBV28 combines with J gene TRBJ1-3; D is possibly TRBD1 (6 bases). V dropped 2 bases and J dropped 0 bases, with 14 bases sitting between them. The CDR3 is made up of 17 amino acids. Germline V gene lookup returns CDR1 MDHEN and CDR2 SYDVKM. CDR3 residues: CASSLGGTLRSGNTIYF. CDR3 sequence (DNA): TGTGCCAGCAGTTTAGGGGGGACACTCCGCTCTGGAAACACCATATATTTT.

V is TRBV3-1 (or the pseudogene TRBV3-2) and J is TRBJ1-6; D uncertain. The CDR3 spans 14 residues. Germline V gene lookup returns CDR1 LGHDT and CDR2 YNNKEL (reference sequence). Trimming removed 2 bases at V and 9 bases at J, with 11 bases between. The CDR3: CASSQPGPGSPLHF. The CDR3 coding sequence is TGTGCCAGCAGCCAACCGGGCCCCGGTTCACCCCTCCACTTT.

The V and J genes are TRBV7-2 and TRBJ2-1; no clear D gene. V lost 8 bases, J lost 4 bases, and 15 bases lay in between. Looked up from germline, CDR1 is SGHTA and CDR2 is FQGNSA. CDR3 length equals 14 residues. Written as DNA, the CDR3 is TGTGCCAGCCGGCGTAGGGAAGGGTACAATGAGCAGTTCTTC. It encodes CASRRREGYNEQFF.

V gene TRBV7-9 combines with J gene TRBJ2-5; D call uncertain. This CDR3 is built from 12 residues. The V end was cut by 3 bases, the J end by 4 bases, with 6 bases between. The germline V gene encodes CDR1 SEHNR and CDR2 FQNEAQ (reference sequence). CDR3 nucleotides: TGTGCCAGCAGCTTTTTGCGAGAGACCCAGTACTTC. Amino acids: CASSFLRETQYF.

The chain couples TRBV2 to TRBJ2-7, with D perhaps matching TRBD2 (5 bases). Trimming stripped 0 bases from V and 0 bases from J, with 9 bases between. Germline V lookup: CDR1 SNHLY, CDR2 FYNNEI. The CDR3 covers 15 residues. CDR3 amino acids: CASSEAGEGSYEQYF. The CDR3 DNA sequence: TGTGCCAGCAGTGAAGCGGGAGAAGGCTCCTACGAGCAGTACTTC.

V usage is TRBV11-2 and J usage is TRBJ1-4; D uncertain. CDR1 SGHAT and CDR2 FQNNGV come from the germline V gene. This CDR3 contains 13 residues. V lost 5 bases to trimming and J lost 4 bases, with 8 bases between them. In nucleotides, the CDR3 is TGTGCCAGCAGCCCCGCCAGTAATGAAAAACTGTTTTTT. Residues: CASSPASNEKLFF.

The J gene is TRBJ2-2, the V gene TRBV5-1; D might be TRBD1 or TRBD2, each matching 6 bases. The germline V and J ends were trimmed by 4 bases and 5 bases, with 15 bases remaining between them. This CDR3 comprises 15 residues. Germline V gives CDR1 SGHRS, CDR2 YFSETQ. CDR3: CASSSNGGSTGELFF. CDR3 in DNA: TGCGCCAGCAGCAGTAACGGGGGCTCGACCGGGGAGCTGTTTTTT. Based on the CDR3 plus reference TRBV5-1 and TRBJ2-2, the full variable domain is KAGVTQTPRYLIKTRGQQVTLSCSPISGHRSVSWYQQTPGQGLQFLFEYFSETQRNKGNFPGRFSGRQFSNSRSEMNVSTLELGDSALYLCASSSNGGSTGELFFGEGSRLTVL.

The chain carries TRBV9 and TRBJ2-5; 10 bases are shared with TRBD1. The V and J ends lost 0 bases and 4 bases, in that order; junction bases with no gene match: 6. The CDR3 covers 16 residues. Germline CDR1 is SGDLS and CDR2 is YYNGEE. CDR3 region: CASSVAPDRGAETQYF. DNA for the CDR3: TGTGCCAGCAGCGTAGCCCCGGACAGGGGGGCAGAGACCCAGTACTTC.

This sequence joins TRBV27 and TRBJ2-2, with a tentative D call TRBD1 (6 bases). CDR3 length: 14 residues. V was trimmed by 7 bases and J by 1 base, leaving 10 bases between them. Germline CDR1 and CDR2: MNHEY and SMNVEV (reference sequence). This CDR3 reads CASTPGQNTGELFF. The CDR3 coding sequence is TGTGCCAGCACTCCGGGACAGAACACCGGGGAGCTGTTTTTT.

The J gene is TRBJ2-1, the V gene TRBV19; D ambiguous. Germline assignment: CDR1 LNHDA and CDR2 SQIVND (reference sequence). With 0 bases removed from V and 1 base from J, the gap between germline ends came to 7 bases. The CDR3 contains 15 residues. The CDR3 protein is CASSIDADSYNEQFF. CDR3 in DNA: TGTGCCAGTAGTATAGATGCCGATTCCTACAATGAGCAGTTCTTC. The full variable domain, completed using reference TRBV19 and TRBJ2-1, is DGGITQSPKYLFRKEGQNVTLSCEQNLNHDAMYWYRQDPGQGLRLIYYSQIVNDFQKGDIAEGYSVSREKKESFPLTVTSAQKNPTAFYLCASSIDADSYNEQFFGPGTRLTVL.